Below, 23 T cell receptor beta chains from the same sample are listed, as sequenced in a study of beta chain features in type 1 diabetes. Expressed TCRB transcripts were sequenced, since all the RNA that had been isolated was reverse transcribed. Produced via immunoSEQ multiplex PCR; TCRdb's table is partial and in-frame only. Of around 450,000 clones listed, around 10% are singletons. Sequencing was carried out using naive CD4+ T cells from blood. The source of these receptors is a young woman in good health.

This clone turned up a few times. The V gene is TRBV29-1, the J gene TRBJ2-6, with D perhaps matching TRBD2 (5 bases). The germline V gene encodes CDR1 SQVTM and CDR2 ANQGSEA. This CDR3 spans 13 amino acids. The V gene lost 6 bases and the J gene lost 4 bases, with 10 bases spanning the gap. CDR3 sequence reads: CSVTEGGANVLTF. In DNA, the CDR3 is TGCAGCGTGACCGAGGGCGGGGCCAACGTCCTGACTTTC.

V gene TRBV20-1 combines with J gene TRBJ2-1; D gene ambiguous. The germline V gene has CDR1 DFQATT and CDR2 SNEGSKA (reference sequence). This CDR3 contains 10 residues. The V gene lost 4 bases and the J gene lost 5 bases, with 3 bases spanning the gap. DNA for the CDR3: TGCAGTGCTATGGACAATGAGCAGTTCTTC. Translated, it gives CSAMDNEQFF.

The rearrangement uses TRBV30 and TRBJ1-1, with 10 bases lining up with TRBD1. V lost 8 bases, J lost 1 base, and 1 base stayed unmatched. The CDR3 has 12 residues. Germline V gene lookup returns CDR1 GTSNPN and CDR2 SVGIG (reference sequence). As DNA, the CDR3 is TGTGCCCGGGACAGGGGGAACACTGAAGCTTTCTTT. Amino acids: CARDRGNTEAFF.

This clone was observed a few times. The chain links TRBV29-1 to TRBJ2-2, with D perhaps matching TRBD1 (5 bases). Trimming stripped 2 bases from V and 7 bases from J, with 14 bases between. Germline V gene lookup returns CDR1 SQVTM and CDR2 ANQGSEA. The CDR3 length is 14 residues. The CDR3 DNA reads as TGCAGCGTTGAACAGGGTTTGTTCGGCGGGGAGCTGTTTTTT. Its translation is CSVEQGLFGGELFF.

This chain joins TRBV30 and TRBJ1-1, with 8 bases aligning to TRBD1. This CDR3 spans 14 amino acids. The V gene's germline CDR1 is GTSNPN and CDR2 SVGIG (reference sequence). The trim removed 2 bases at V and 2 bases at J, leaving 4 bases unmatched. CDR3 protein: CAWSRTGTNTEAFF. The CDR3 DNA reads as TGTGCCTGGAGTAGGACAGGGACTAACACTGAAGCTTTCTTT.

The J gene is TRBJ1-5, the V gene TRBV25-1; 7 positions match TRBD1. CDR1 is MGHDK and CDR2 is SYGVNS in the germline V gene. The J segment lost 6 bases and the V segment lost 1 base, leaving 6 bases of the junction unmatched. The CDR3 spans 15 residues. CDR3 in DNA: TGTGCCAGCAGTGAATGTGGACAGGCTAGTCAGCCCCAGCATTTT. It codes for CASSECGQASQPQHF.

This clone was found a few times. The chain has TRBV5-4 and TRBJ2-3; TRBD2 matches 11 bases. CDR1 and CDR2 from the germline V gene are SGHNT and YYREEE (reference sequence). This CDR3 has 16 residues. V trimming: 5 bases; J trimming: 2 bases; junction bases outside the gene matches: 7. Here the CDR3 DNA reads TGTGCCAGCAGGACCGGGACTAGCGGAATCACAGATACGCAGTATTTT. Translation: CASRTGTSGITDTQYF.

This clone was recorded a few times. Other DNA sequences from this sample encode an identical CDR3 as well. The chain couples TRBV7-9 to TRBJ1-1, with 7 nucleotides matching TRBD1. The CDR3 extends over 15 amino acids. V lost 1 base to trimming and J lost 2 bases; unmatched junction nucleotides: 4. Germline-derived CDR1 and CDR2 are SEHNR and FQNEAQ (reference sequence). CDR3 in amino acids: CASSLGDRVNTEAFF. CDR3 in DNA: TGTGCCAGCAGCTTAGGCGACAGGGTTAACACTGAAGCTTTCTTT.

In its sample, this clone was seen a few times. The V and J genes are TRBV28 and TRBJ2-4; D tentatively fits TRBD1 or TRBD2 (6 bases each). The CDR3 totals 16 residues. V lost 8 bases and J lost 0, with 17 bases in between. In germline, CDR1 is MDHEN, CDR2 SYDVKM. CDR3: CASYGRGALAKNIQYF. In DNA, the CDR3 is TGTGCCAGCTATGGAAGGGGGGCTTTAGCCAAAAACATTCAGTACTTC.

The rearrangement uses TRBV27 and TRBJ2-2; D is uncertain. This CDR3 comprises 14 residues. Germline V gene data show CDR1 as MNHEY and CDR2 as SMNVEV (reference sequence). V lost 3 bases and J 5 bases, leaving 10 bases between the germline ends. The CDR3 reads CASSFLSRTGELFF. CDR3 coding DNA: TGTGCCAGCAGTTTTCTAAGTCGAACCGGGGAGCTGTTTTTT.

The chain links TRBV4-3 to TRBJ1-3, with D hard to call. Trimming removed 5 bases at V and 3 bases at J, with 14 bases between. The germline gives CDR1 LGHNA, CDR2 YSLEER. The CDR3 extends over 15 amino acids. CDR3 nucleotide sequence: TGCGCCAGCAGCGCGGGGATCTATCTTGGAAACACCATATATTTT. Amino acids: CASSAGIYLGNTIYF.

The chain carries TRBV2 and TRBJ1-2; D unresolved. Germline V gene sequence: CDR1 SNHLY, CDR2 FYNNEI. Trimming removed 6 bases from V and 6 bases from J, with 14 bases in between. The CDR3 is made up of 13 amino acids. CDR3 amino acids: CASSTSWYDGYTF. The CDR3 coding sequence is TGTGCCAGCAGCACATCCTGGTACGATGGCTACACCTTC.

This clone has a handful of counts. V usage is TRBV25-1 and J usage is TRBJ2-5, with D unclear. The CDR3 loop spans 11 amino acids. In germline, CDR1 is MGHDK, CDR2 SYGVNS. V dropped 7 bases and J dropped 6 bases, with 9 bases sitting between them. As DNA, the CDR3 is TGTGCCAGCATGGGTATGAAGACCCAGTACTTC. It is translated as CASMGMKTQYF.

The chain is built from TRBV9 and TRBJ2-1; D ambiguous. V lost 3 bases to trimming and J lost 0 bases, with 10 bases between them. CDR1 and CDR2 (germline): SGDLS, YYNGEE. CDR3 size: 15 residues. The CDR3 sequence is CASSATTSSYNEQFF. CDR3 in DNA: TGTGCCAGCAGCGCCACTACGAGCTCCTACAATGAGCAGTTCTTC.

The chain joins TRBV7-2 to TRBJ2-7, with D tentatively TRBD2 (6 bases). From germline, CDR1 is SGHTA and CDR2 FQGNSA. V was shortened by 1 base and J by 6 bases, with 13 bases between the two germline ends. The CDR3 spans 14 residues. The CDR3 reads CASSLDHGSGEQYF. For the CDR3, the DNA is TGTGCCAGCAGCTTAGATCACGGGAGTGGCGAGCAGTACTTC.

The V and J genes are TRBV4-1 and TRBJ2-1; no clear D gene. Trimming took off 1 base at V and 0 bases at J, with 13 bases between the two ends. Germline CDR1 reads MGHRA; CDR2 reads YSYEKL. This CDR3 contains 17 residues. Written as DNA, the CDR3 is TGCGCCAGCAGCCAAGCAAGATCCAAGGGCTCCTACAATGAGCAGTTCTTC. Protein sequence: CASSQARSKGSYNEQFF.

This clone occurred a few times. The CDR3: CASWAGTEAFF. CDR3 DNA: TGTGCCAGCTGGGCCGGCACTGAAGCTTTCTTT. V and J are TRBV2 and TRBJ1-1; D remains ambiguous. Germline V gene sequence: CDR1 SNHLY, CDR2 FYNNEI. The length of the CDR3 is 11 residues. Trimming cost V 8 bases and J 4 bases, with 8 bases left between them. Filled out from reference TRBV2 and TRBJ1-1, the complete variable domain reads EPEVTQTPSHQVTQMGQEVILRCVPISNHLYFYWYRQILGQKVEFLVSFYNNEISEKSEIFDDQFSVERPDGSNFTLKIRSTKLEDSAMYFCASWAGTEAFFGQGTRLTVV.

This clone came up a few times. The rearrangement uses TRBV19 and TRBJ2-1, with D perhaps given as TRBD1 or TRBD2 (6 bases each). CDR3 length: 14 residues. Trimming stripped 2 bases from V and 10 bases from J, with 15 bases between. Germline CDR1 reads LNHDA; CDR2 reads SQIVND (reference sequence). Written as DNA, the CDR3 is TGTGCCAGTAGTATAAATCCGGGGGCAGTGGAGCAGTTCTTC. Its protein product is CASSINPGAVEQFF.

This clone was picked up a small number of times. The chain uses TRBV11-3 and TRBJ2-1; D is ambiguous. The CDR3 sequence is 12 residues long. Germline V gene sequence: CDR1 SGHNT, CDR2 YENEEA. V was clipped by 5 bases and J by 9 bases, with 11 bases between them. The CDR3 DNA is TGTGCCAGCAGCCCTGGACGGGTTGAGCAGTTCTTC. It is translated as CASSPGRVEQFF.

This chain joins TRBV13 and TRBJ1-6; TRBD1 might be the D (5 bases). CDR1 is PRHDT, CDR2 FYEKMQ, per germline (reference sequence). There are 16 residues in the CDR3. Trimming left V 6 bases short and J 6 bases short, with 18 bases between. As DNA, the CDR3 is TGTGCCAGCAGTAAGGGACCGGCGGCAACTAATTCACCCCTCCACTTT. As protein: CASSKGPAATNSPLHF.

This clone was seen a few times. The chain carries TRBV5-1 and TRBJ2-6, with D maybe TRBD2 (5 bases). V was trimmed by 4 bases and J by 2 bases, leaving 10 bases between them. Germline V gives CDR1 SGHRS, CDR2 YFSETQ. This CDR3 contains 15 residues. CDR3 nucleotide sequence: TGCGCCAGCAGCAATACTAGGGCTGGGGCCAACGTCCTGACTTTC. It codes for CASSNTRAGANVLTF.

This clone has a handful of counts. J is TRBJ2-7 and V is TRBV30, with TRBD2 matching 10 bases. J gave up 2 bases and V 5 bases, and 3 bases lay outside the gene matches. This CDR3 has 13 residues. The germline V gene has CDR1 GTSNPN and CDR2 SVGIG (reference sequence). DNA for the CDR3: TGTGCCTGGGCTAGCGGGGGCACCTACGAGCAGTACTTC. Amino acids: CAWASGGTYEQYF.

This clone was seen only a few times. V usage is TRBV5-5 and J usage is TRBJ1-2; 8 bases agree with TRBD1. The CDR3 loop spans 14 amino acids. The germline V gene has CDR1 SGHKS and CDR2 YYEKEE (reference sequence). V was pared by 4 bases and J by 4 bases, with 6 bases of the junction left unmatched. Here the CDR3 DNA reads TGTGCCAGCAGCCTTCCAGGGGGCGGCTATGGCTACACCTTC. Translating gives CASSLPGGGYGYTF.